Listed here are 15 T cell receptor beta chains from one sample, sequenced in a study of OX40 agonist ivuxolimab in advanced cancers. Some clones are missing from TCRdb's copy, which holds only in-frame ones; the method was immunoSEQ multiplex PCR. This sample has around 52,000 clones, with 65% to 85% found just once. The sample was CD4+ or CD8+ T cells sorted from blood, taken in a trial of the OX40 agonist ivuxolimab. Receptor source: an adult with an advanced solid tumor such as melanoma, head and neck, liver or kidney cancer.

This chain joins TRBV7-2 and TRBJ1-2, with no clear D. Trimming left V 1 base short and J 4 bases short, with 7 bases between. CDR1 and CDR2 from the germline V gene are SGHTA and FQGNSA. This CDR3 has 13 residues. CDR3 in amino acids: CASSLGSSYGYTF. DNA for the CDR3: TGTGCCAGCAGCTTAGGGTCCAGCTATGGCTACACCTTC.

J is TRBJ2-3 and V is TRBV10-3; 8 nucleotides line up with TRBD1. From germline, CDR1 is ENHRY and CDR2 SYGVKD. With V trimmed by 7 bases and J by 3 bases, 6 bases remained unmatched. This CDR3 has 14 amino acids. CDR3 nucleotide sequence: TGTGCCATCACAGGACAGGGTCTAACAGATACGCAGTATTTT. It translates to CAITGQGLTDTQYF.

This chain connects TRBV28 to TRBJ1-2; tentatively, D is TRBD1 (5 bases). Germline V gene data show CDR1 as MDHEN and CDR2 as SYDVKM. V was cut by 8 bases and J by 8 bases, with 12 bases left in between. The length of the CDR3 is 11 residues. This CDR3 is CASPGPGGYTF. In DNA form, the CDR3 reads TGTGCCAGCCCGGGACCCGGAGGCTACACCTTC.

The chain is built from TRBV2 and TRBJ1-2; D remains ambiguous. CDR3 length: 13 residues. Trimming took off 3 bases at V and 4 bases at J, with 9 bases between the two ends. The germline V gene has CDR1 SNHLY and CDR2 FYNNEI. The CDR3 protein is CASSEFSTYGYTF. The CDR3 DNA is TGTGCCAGCAGTGAGTTCTCTACCTATGGCTACACCTTC. The complete variable domain, with remaining parts taken from reference TRBV2 and TRBJ1-2, reads EPEVTQTPSHQVTQMGQEVILRCVPISNHLYFYWYRQILGQKVEFLVSFYNNEISEKSEIFDDQFSVERPDGSNFTLKIRSTKLEDSAMYFCASSEFSTYGYTFGSGTRLTVV.

Concerning this clone: Other DNA sequences of this sample code for an identical CDR3. The chain links TRBV19 to TRBJ2-2; D ambiguous. Trimming stripped 4 bases from V and 2 bases from J, with 5 bases between. From germline, CDR1 is LNHDA and CDR2 SQIVND (reference sequence). CDR3 length equals 13 residues. CDR3 protein: CASSNPNTGELFF. The CDR3 region has the DNA TGTGCCAGTAGTAACCCCAACACCGGGGAGCTGTTTTTT.

This chain joins TRBV6-1 and TRBJ2-7, with D perhaps TRBD1 (5 bases). Germline V lookup: CDR1 MNHNS, CDR2 SASEGT. Trimming removed 3 bases from V and 0 bases from J, with 12 bases in between. The CDR3 is 15 amino acids. The CDR3 DNA reads as TGTGCCAGCAGTGAGCTCAGGGTTTCCTCCTACGAGCAGTACTTC. Its protein is CASSELRVSSYEQYF.

The J gene is TRBJ2-3, the V gene TRBV6-6; D might be TRBD2 (6 bases). The ends were cut back, 3 bases at V and 3 bases at J, with 10 bases in the middle. The length of the CDR3 is 14 residues. Germline V gene data show CDR1 as MNHNY and CDR2 as SVGAGI (reference sequence). CDR3 DNA sequence: TGTGCCAGCAGTTATAGGCGGGAAACAGATACGCAGTATTTT. Encoded protein: CASSYRRETDTQYF.

This rearrangement joins TRBV4-1 to TRBJ1-3; 8 positions match TRBD1. With 0 bases clipped from V and 1 base from J, the junction kept 11 bases outside the gene matches. CDR1 and CDR2 (germline): MGHRA, YSYEKL. The CDR3 sequence is 19 residues long. CDR3 sequence reads: CASSQDGGLRGRSGNTIYF. CDR3 nucleotides: TGCGCCAGCAGCCAAGATGGGGGGCTCAGGGGGCGGTCTGGAAACACCATATATTTT.

The rearrangement joins TRBV18 to TRBJ2-7, with D possibly matching TRBD2 (6 bases). Trimming took 6 bases from V and 5 from J, leaving 20 bases between them. CDR1 KGHSH and CDR2 LQKENI come from the germline V gene. This CDR3 has 15 amino acids. This CDR3 reads CASSKNPASGDEQYF. The CDR3 DNA sequence: TGTGCCAGCTCGAAAAACCCCGCCTCGGGAGACGAGCAGTACTTC.

The J gene is TRBJ2-1, the V gene TRBV5-1, with 8 bases lining up with TRBD2. This CDR3 region has 18 residues. Germline values: CDR1 SGHRS, CDR2 YFSETQ. Trimming took 4 bases from V and 1 from J; bases not matched to a gene: 13. The CDR3 bases are TGCGCCAGCAGCGCGGTTCCCCCTACTAGCGGATCCTACAATGAGCAGTTCTTC. Its translation: CASSAVPPTSGSYNEQFF.

On this clone: This specimen includes other DNA sequences encoding the same CDR3. V usage is TRBV6-1 and J usage is TRBJ1-1, with TRBD1 as a possible D gene (5 bases). Germline V CDR1 and CDR2: MNHNS, SASEGT. This CDR3 has 13 amino acids. Trimming took off 5 bases at V and 5 bases at J, with 12 bases between the two ends. In DNA, the CDR3 is TGTGCCAGCAGTCTCGGTGGGGGGACTGAAGCTTTCTTT. Translated, it gives CASSLGGGTEAFF.

V gene TRBV7-8 combines with J gene TRBJ1-1; D unclear. V gave up 3 bases and J gave up 3 bases, with 5 bases separating them. Germline assignment: CDR1 SGHVS and CDR2 FQNEAQ. The CDR3 is 12 residues long. As DNA, the CDR3 is TGTGCCAGCAGCTTCTTCGACACTGAAGCTTTCTTT. Its translation is CASSFFDTEAFF.

The chain is built from TRBV7-6 and TRBJ2-1; TRBD2 aligns across 10 bases. The CDR3 loop spans 17 amino acids. Per the germline V gene, CDR1 is SGHVS and CDR2 is FNYEAQ. The junction had 11 bases not matched to a gene; V was cut back by 4 bases and J by 5 bases. The CDR3 DNA reads TGTGCCAGCAGCTCGCGGACTAGCGGAGAGGGAGACAATGAGCAGTTCTTC. It translates to CASSSRTSGEGDNEQFF.

The V gene is TRBV9, the J gene TRBJ2-5; no clear D gene. CDR1 is SGDLS, CDR2 YYNGEE, per germline. The CDR3 is 14 amino acids. V lost 0 bases and J lost 1, with 7 bases in between. Here the CDR3 reads CASSVEGFQETQYF. CDR3 bases: TGTGCCAGCAGCGTAGAAGGGTTCCAAGAGACCCAGTACTTC.

This clone came up a few times. V gene TRBV6-5 combines with J gene TRBJ2-4; no reliable D call. Trimming shortened V by 6 bases and J by 6 bases, and 15 bases separated the two germline ends. The CDR3 is 14 amino acids. Germline values: CDR1 MNHEY, CDR2 SVGAGI. As DNA, the CDR3 is TGTGCCAGCAGGAGCCCCAGACGATTAAACATTCAGTACTTC. Protein product: CASRSPRRLNIQYF.